The clone carrying this TCR beta chain has just one count. This sample was taken from a study of blood T cell repertoires in COVID-19. The method was immunoSEQ multiplex PCR; TCRdb's version includes in-frame clones alone and lacks a portion of them. Here the sample spans approximately 240,000 clones, around nine tenths being singletons. Germline V gene lookup returns CDR1 LNHDA and CDR2 SQIVND (reference sequence). J gave up 8 bases and V 5 bases, and 17 bases lay outside the gene matches. The CDR3 is 16 amino acids. The receptor was isolated from a woman in her 40s who had recovered from COVID-19. The sample taken for sequencing was peripheral blood. The rearrangement links TRBV19 to TRBJ1-2; 7 bases fit TRBD1. The CDR3 here is CASSLWGDRPLMGYTF. In DNA, the CDR3 is TGTGCCAGTAGTCTATGGGGGGACAGACCTCTCATGGGCTACACCTTC.